This is a list of T cell receptor beta chains from one sample in a study of blood T cells in healthy people across ages. TCRdb ran MiXCR on the 5' RACE reads and lists one entry per CDR3 protein. Here the sample spans about a million distinct CDR3 sequences, roughly 48% being singletons. Sequenced: blood. These receptors were taken from a man in his thirties or forties in good health. The CDR3 runs from the conserved cysteine through the conserved F or W. The order of the fields is D gene, V gene, J gene, clone size, CDR3 protein, CDR3 DNA. The D gene is left open where the match is weak. Where a row states a size, it is once, few, many or the class of an expanded clone; other rows omit it.

D gene: TRBD2
V gene: TRBV20-1
J gene: TRBJ2-7
clone size: NA
CDR3 protein: CSARDRLAGRYEQYF
CDR3 DNA: TGCAGTGCTAGAGATCGACTAGCGGGGCGCTACGAGCAGTACTTC

D gene: TRBD2
V gene: TRBV25-1
J gene: TRBJ2-1
clone size: NA
CDR3 protein: CASSPPGLAPGYNEQFF
CDR3 DNA: TGTGCCAGCAGCCCCCCGGGACTAGCGCCGGGATACAATGAGCAGTTCTTC

D gene: NA
V gene: TRBV6-2/TRBV6-3
J gene: TRBJ2-1
clone size: NA
CDR3 protein: CVSSWTGNNDRFF
CDR3 DNA: TGTGTCAGCAGTTGGACGGGAAATAATGATAGGTTCTTC

D gene: NA
V gene: TRBV3-1
J gene: TRBJ1-2
clone size: few
CDR3 protein: CASSQDWQGGYGYTF
CDR3 DNA: TGTGCCAGCAGCCAAGATTGGCAGGGAGGTTATGGCTACACCTTC

D gene: NA
V gene: TRBV7-8
J gene: TRBJ2-4
clone size: NA
CDR3 protein: CASSSDTIAKNIQYF
CDR3 DNA: TGTGCCAGCAGCTCGGACACTATAGCCAAAAACATTCAGTACTTC

D gene: NA
V gene: TRBV12-3/TRBV12-4
J gene: TRBJ2-3
clone size: few
CDR3 protein: CASSLAGPGDTQYF
CDR3 DNA: TGTGCCAGCAGTTTAGCGGGGCCAGGAGATACGCAGTATTTT

D gene: TRBD1
V gene: TRBV6-5
J gene: TRBJ1-2
clone size: NA
CDR3 protein: CASSYGPGGSGYTF
CDR3 DNA: TGTGCCAGCAGTTACGGGCCAGGGGGAAGTGGCTACACCTTC

D gene: NA
V gene: TRBV6-5
J gene: TRBJ2-5
clone size: few
CDR3 protein: CASSYLFKQYF
CDR3 DNA: TGTGCCAGCAGTTACCTCTTCAAGCAGTACTTC

D gene: TRBD2
V gene: TRBV7-6
J gene: TRBJ2-3
clone size: NA
CDR3 protein: CASSLVPTSGTSTDTQYF
CDR3 DNA: TGTGCCAGCAGCTTAGTCCCGACTAGCGGAACTAGCACAGATACGCAGTATTTT

D gene: TRBD1
V gene: TRBV5-1
J gene: TRBJ1-5
clone size: NA
CDR3 protein: CASPLDRENQPQHF
CDR3 DNA: TGCGCCAGCCCTTTGGACAGGGAAAATCAGCCCCAGCATTTT

D gene: NA
V gene: TRBV6-5
J gene: TRBJ2-1
clone size: few
CDR3 protein: CASSDSGGYNEQFF
CDR3 DNA: TGTGCCAGCAGTGATTCAGGGGGGTACAATGAGCAGTTCTTC

D gene: NA
V gene: TRBV7-2
J gene: TRBJ1-1
clone size: NA
CDR3 protein: CASSLVGKFEAFF
CDR3 DNA: TGTGCCAGCAGCTTAGTGGGGAAATTTGAAGCTTTCTTT

D gene: NA
V gene: TRBV5-1
J gene: TRBJ1-5
clone size: NA
CDR3 protein: CASSAPPGPQHF
CDR3 DNA: TGCGCCAGCAGCGCACCTCCAGGGCCCCAGCATTTT

D gene: NA
V gene: TRBV29-1
J gene: TRBJ1-2
clone size: NA
CDR3 protein: CSVETAGKDGYTF
CDR3 DNA: TGCAGCGTTGAGACGGCAGGAAAAGATGGCTACACCTTC

D gene: NA
V gene: TRBV6-5
J gene: TRBJ2-5
clone size: NA
CDR3 protein: CASSYSSSGQETQYF
CDR3 DNA: TGTGCCAGCAGTTACTCAAGCAGCGGGCAAGAGACCCAGTACTTC

D gene: NA
V gene: TRBV14
J gene: TRBJ2-7
clone size: NA
CDR3 protein: CASSQQGSVEQYF
CDR3 DNA: TGTGCCAGCAGCCAGCAGGGGTCGGTCGAGCAGTACTTC

D gene: NA
V gene: TRBV7-9
J gene: TRBJ2-1
clone size: NA
CDR3 protein: CASSFWGDEQFF
CDR3 DNA: TGTGCCAGCAGCTTCTGGGGCGATGAGCAGTTCTTC

D gene: TRBD2
V gene: TRBV10-3
J gene: TRBJ2-1
clone size: NA
CDR3 protein: CAISRTSGGNEQFF
CDR3 DNA: TGTGCCATCAGCCGGACTAGCGGAGGGAATGAGCAGTTCTTC

D gene: NA
V gene: TRBV29-1
J gene: TRBJ2-4
clone size: many
CDR3 protein: CSVQRREGDIQYF
CDR3 DNA: TGCAGCGTTCAACGCAGGGAGGGGGACATTCAGTACTTC

D gene: NA
V gene: TRBV18
J gene: TRBJ2-1
clone size: few
CDR3 protein: CASSPITNEQFF
CDR3 DNA: TGTGCCAGCTCACCAATTACGAATGAGCAGTTCTTC

D gene: NA
V gene: TRBV29-1
J gene: TRBJ2-3
clone size: few
CDR3 protein: CSANRDQILTDTQYF
CDR3 DNA: TGCAGCGCCAACCGGGACCAGATTCTCACAGATACGCAGTATTTT

D gene: TRBD2
V gene: TRBV6-2/TRBV6-3
J gene: TRBJ2-1
clone size: NA
CDR3 protein: CASSSEGLAGYYNEQFF
CDR3 DNA: TGTGCCAGCAGTTCGGAGGGACTAGCGGGTTACTACAATGAGCAGTTCTTC

D gene: TRBD2
V gene: TRBV5-1
J gene: TRBJ2-3
clone size: NA
CDR3 protein: CASRRTSGGITDTQYF
CDR3 DNA: TGCGCCAGCCGTCGGACTAGCGGGGGGATCACAGATACGCAGTATTTT

D gene: NA
V gene: TRBV20-1
J gene: TRBJ2-5
clone size: few
CDR3 protein: CSARVFETQYF
CDR3 DNA: TGCAGTGCTAGAGTCTTCGAGACCCAGTACTTC

D gene: NA
V gene: TRBV5-1
J gene: TRBJ2-3
clone size: NA
CDR3 protein: CASHKPGPATTDTQYF
CDR3 DNA: TGCGCCAGCCACAAACCGGGACCAGCGACGACAGATACGCAGTATTTT

D gene: TRBD1
V gene: TRBV5-1
J gene: TRBJ1-1
clone size: few
CDR3 protein: CASRLQGDLEAFF
CDR3 DNA: TGCGCCAGCAGACTTCAGGGGGACCTTGAAGCTTTCTTT

D gene: NA
V gene: TRBV6-2/TRBV6-3
J gene: TRBJ1-4
clone size: NA
CDR3 protein: CASSGLPSEKLFF
CDR3 DNA: TGTGCCAGCAGCGGACTCCCCAGTGAAAAACTGTTTTTT

D gene: NA
V gene: TRBV7-9
J gene: TRBJ2-7
clone size: many
CDR3 protein: CASSLANSDWEYEQYF
CDR3 DNA: TGTGCCAGCAGCTTAGCGAATTCCGACTGGGAGTACGAGCAGTACTTC

D gene: TRBD2
V gene: TRBV30
J gene: TRBJ2-5
clone size: NA
CDR3 protein: CAGMTGREQYF
CDR3 DNA: TGTGCCGGGATGACGGGGAGGGAGCAGTACTTC

D gene: NA
V gene: TRBV6-6
J gene: TRBJ2-7
clone size: few
CDR3 protein: CASSFQYEQYF
CDR3 DNA: TGTGCCAGCAGTTTCCAATACGAGCAGTACTTC

D gene: NA
V gene: TRBV6-6
J gene: TRBJ2-1
clone size: NA
CDR3 protein: CASTRSYNEQFF
CDR3 DNA: TGTGCCAGCACCAGATCCTACAATGAGCAGTTCTTC

D gene: NA
V gene: TRBV24-1
J gene: TRBJ2-1
clone size: NA
CDR3 protein: CATSDLRAPGNEQFF
CDR3 DNA: TGTGCCACCAGTGATTTGCGCGCCCCTGGGAATGAGCAGTTCTTC

D gene: NA
V gene: TRBV20-1
J gene: TRBJ2-3
clone size: NA
CDR3 protein: CSAPLATSTDTQYF
CDR3 DNA: TGCAGTGCTCCCCTTGCGACTAGCACAGATACGCAGTATTTT

D gene: TRBD2
V gene: TRBV29-1
J gene: TRBJ2-1
clone size: few
CDR3 protein: CSVRSGGSSYNEQFF
CDR3 DNA: TGCAGCGTTCGTAGCGGGGGGAGCTCCTACAATGAGCAGTTCTTC

D gene: TRBD1
V gene: TRBV28
J gene: TRBJ2-7
clone size: few
CDR3 protein: CASTQTGIYEQYF
CDR3 DNA: TGTGCCAGCACTCAGACAGGGATCTACGAGCAGTACTTC

D gene: TRBD1
V gene: TRBV7-9
J gene: TRBJ1-4
clone size: NA
CDR3 protein: CASSPPGQGSSWFF
CDR3 DNA: TGTGCCAGCAGCCCCCCGGGACAGGGCTCCTCTTGGTTTTTT

D gene: NA
V gene: TRBV27
J gene: TRBJ2-7
clone size: few
CDR3 protein: CASRRRGIYEQYF
CDR3 DNA: TGTGCCAGCCGGAGGAGAGGGATCTACGAGCAGTACTTC

D gene: NA
V gene: TRBV4-3
J gene: TRBJ2-1
clone size: NA
CDR3 protein: CASSQDPPVAGHNNEQFF
CDR3 DNA: TGCGCCAGCAGCCAAGATCCTCCGGTGGCAGGGCATAACAATGAGCAGTTCTTC

D gene: NA
V gene: TRBV6-6
J gene: TRBJ2-1
clone size: NA
CDR3 protein: CASSYSNPHNEQFF
CDR3 DNA: TGTGCCAGCAGTTACTCGAATCCTCACAATGAGCAGTTCTTC

D gene: NA
V gene: TRBV29-1
J gene: TRBJ1-1
clone size: NA
CDR3 protein: CSGRDGNTEAFF
CDR3 DNA: TGCAGCGGCAGGGACGGGAACACTGAAGCTTTCTTT

D gene: NA
V gene: TRBV2
J gene: TRBJ1-6
clone size: once
CDR3 protein: CASSESPISSYNSPLHF
CDR3 DNA: TGTGCCAGCAGTGAAAGCCCAATTAGCTCCTATAATTCACCCCTCCACTTT

D gene: NA
V gene: TRBV5-1
J gene: TRBJ1-6
clone size: few
CDR3 protein: CASSPTPRLDSPLHF
CDR3 DNA: TGCGCCAGCAGCCCTACCCCGAGACTGGATTCACCCCTCCACTTT